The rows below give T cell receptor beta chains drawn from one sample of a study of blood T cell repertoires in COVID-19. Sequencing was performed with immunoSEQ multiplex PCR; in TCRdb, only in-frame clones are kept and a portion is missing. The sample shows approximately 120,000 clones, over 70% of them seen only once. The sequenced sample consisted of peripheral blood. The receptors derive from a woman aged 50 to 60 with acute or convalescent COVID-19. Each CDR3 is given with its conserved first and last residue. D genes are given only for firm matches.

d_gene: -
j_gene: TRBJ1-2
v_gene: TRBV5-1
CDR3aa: CASSPGQLISSGYTF

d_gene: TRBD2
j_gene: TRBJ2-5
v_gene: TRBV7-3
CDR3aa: CASSENVGLAGGQETQYF

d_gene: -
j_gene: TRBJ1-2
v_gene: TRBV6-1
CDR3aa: CASSDRRGYGYTF

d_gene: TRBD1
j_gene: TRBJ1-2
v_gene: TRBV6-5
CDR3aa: CASRRDRGLVYGYTF

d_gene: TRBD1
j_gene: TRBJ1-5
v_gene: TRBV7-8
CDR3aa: CASSAGQGGGNQPQHF

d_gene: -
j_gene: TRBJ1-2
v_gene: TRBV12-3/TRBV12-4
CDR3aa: CASRPGAWDGYTF

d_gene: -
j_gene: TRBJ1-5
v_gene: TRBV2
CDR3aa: CASRRGGASNQPQHF

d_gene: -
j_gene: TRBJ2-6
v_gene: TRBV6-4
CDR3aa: CASSEGEGANVLTF

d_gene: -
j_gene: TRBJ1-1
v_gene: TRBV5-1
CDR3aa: CASRQDGENTEAFF

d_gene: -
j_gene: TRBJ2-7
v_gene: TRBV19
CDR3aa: CASSISPSVHYEQYF

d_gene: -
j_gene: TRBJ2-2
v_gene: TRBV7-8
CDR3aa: CATTWWGFSGELFF

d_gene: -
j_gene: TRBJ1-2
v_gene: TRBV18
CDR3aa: CASSPLSGARSNYGYTF

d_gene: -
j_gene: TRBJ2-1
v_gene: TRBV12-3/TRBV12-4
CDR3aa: CASSPGSVNEQFF

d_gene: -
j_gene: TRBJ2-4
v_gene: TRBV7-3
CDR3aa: CASSETGKNIQYF

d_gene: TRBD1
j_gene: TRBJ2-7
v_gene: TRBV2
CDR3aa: CASSEQGVLYEQYF

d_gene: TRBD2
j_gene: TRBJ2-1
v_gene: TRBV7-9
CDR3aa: CASSPGGPVSGRVRNEQFF

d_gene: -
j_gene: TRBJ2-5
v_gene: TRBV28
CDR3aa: CASSLEWETQYF

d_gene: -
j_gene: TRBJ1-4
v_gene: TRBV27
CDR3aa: CASSPLFRDYRVPNEKLFF

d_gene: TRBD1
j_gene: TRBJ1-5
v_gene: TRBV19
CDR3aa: CASHPDRDQPQHF

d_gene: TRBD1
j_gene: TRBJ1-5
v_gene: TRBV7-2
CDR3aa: CASSFQPGQGTRRNQPQHF

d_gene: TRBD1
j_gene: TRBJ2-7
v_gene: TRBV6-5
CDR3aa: CASSLRDRGYEQYF

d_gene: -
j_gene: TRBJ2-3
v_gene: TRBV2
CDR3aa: CASNLQATDTQYF

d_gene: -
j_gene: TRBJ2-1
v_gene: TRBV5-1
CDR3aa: CASSLEGIKNEQFF

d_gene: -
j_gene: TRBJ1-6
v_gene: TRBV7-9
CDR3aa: CASSLGGNNSPLHF

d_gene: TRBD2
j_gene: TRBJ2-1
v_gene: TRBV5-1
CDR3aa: CASSQRTSGIVYEQFF

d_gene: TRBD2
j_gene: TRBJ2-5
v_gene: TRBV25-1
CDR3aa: CASSVSGGETQYF

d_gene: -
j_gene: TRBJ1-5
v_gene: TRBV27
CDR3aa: CASSLGGADQPQHF

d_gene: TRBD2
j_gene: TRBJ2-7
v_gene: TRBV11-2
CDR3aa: CASSPLTSGGRGEQYF

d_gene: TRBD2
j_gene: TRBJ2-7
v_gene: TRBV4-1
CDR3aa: CASSQLQTSGVYYEQYF

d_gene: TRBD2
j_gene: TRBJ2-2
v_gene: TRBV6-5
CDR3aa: CASRGLAGYTGELFF

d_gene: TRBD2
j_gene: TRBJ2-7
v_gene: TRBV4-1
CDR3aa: CASSQATGRDLGGGEQYF

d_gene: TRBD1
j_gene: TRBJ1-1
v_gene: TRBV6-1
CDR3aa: CASSESWTGWTEAFF

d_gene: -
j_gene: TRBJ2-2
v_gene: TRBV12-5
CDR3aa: CASGRDYTGELFF

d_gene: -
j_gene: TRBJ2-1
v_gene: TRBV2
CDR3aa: CACQTGLSYNEQFF

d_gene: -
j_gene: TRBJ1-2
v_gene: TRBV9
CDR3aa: CASSVLEGGGYTF

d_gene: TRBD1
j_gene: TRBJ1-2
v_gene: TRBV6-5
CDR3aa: CASSSQGAPRDYGYTF

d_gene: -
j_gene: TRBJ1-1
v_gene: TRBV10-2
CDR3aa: CASSGRGDRTEAFF

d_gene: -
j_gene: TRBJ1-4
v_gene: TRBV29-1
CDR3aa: CSVLTAGGEKLFF

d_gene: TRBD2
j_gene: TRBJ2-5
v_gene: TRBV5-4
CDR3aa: CASSPTSGGETQYF

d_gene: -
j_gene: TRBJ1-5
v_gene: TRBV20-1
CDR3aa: CSASEPWGDQPQHF

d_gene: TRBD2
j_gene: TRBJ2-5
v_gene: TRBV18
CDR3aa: CASSPIAGQQETQYF

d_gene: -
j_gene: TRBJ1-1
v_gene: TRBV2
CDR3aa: CASSAPAGASTEAFF

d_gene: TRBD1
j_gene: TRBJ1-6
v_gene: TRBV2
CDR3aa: CASSETTGNYSPLHF

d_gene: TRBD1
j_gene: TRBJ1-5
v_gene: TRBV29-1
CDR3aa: CSVDDRENQPQHF

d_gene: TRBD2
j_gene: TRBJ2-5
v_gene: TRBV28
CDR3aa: CASSFETSGSQETQYF

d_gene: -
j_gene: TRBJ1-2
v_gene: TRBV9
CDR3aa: CASSVTGGAWGYTF

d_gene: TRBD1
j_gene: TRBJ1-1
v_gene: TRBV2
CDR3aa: CASSPETGLDTEAFF

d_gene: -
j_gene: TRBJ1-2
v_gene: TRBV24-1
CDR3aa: CATSDAGVGYGYTF

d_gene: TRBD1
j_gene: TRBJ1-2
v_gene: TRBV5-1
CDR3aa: CASSWGDRDSVGYTF

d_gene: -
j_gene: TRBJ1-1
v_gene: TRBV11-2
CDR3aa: CASSLGGSTKAFF

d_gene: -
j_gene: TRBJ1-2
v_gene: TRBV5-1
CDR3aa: CASSSENYGYTF

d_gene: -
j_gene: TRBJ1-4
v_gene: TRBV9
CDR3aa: CASSLRGGEKLFF

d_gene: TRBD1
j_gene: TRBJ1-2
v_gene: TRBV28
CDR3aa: CASTSPGTGSPGYTF

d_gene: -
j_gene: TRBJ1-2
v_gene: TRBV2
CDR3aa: CASSDVFTPGNYGYTF

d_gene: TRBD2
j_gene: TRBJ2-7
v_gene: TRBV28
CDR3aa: CASSLSLAGRSEQYF

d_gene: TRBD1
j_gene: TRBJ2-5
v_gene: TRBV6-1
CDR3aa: CASSELGTEETQYF

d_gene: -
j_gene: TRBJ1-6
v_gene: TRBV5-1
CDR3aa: CASSFTADSPLHF

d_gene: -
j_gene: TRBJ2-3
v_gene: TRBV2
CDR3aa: CASGRGSFTDTQYF

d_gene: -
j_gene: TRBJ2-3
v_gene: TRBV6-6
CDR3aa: CASSNPGGAFYTQYF